Below are 32 T cell receptor beta chains sequenced from a single sample in a study of CD8+CD57+ T cells in acquired aplastic anemia. TCR beta VDJ combinations and CDR3 sequences were profiled from genomic DNA. TCRdb passed the reads through MiXCR, listing each CDR3 protein once. The table lists about 180,000 distinct CDR3 sequences, around 63% of them singletons. The sequenced patients had an expansion of CD8+CD57+ cells seen by flow cytometry. The sample comprised sorted CD4+, CD8+, or CD8+CD57+ T cells (not recorded which) from PBMCs. The receptors originated from a human donor with aplastic anemia.

This clonotype was recorded at least ten times. V gene TRBV19 combines with J gene TRBJ2-5; D possibly corresponds to TRBD2 (5 bases). Trimming shortened V by 0 bases and J by 4 bases, and 9 bases separated the two germline ends. This CDR3 has 14 amino acids. Germline values: CDR1 LNHDA, CDR2 SQIVND (reference sequence). The CDR3 protein is CASSIDRAGETQYF. The CDR3 nucleotides read TGTGCCAGTAGTATAGATCGGGCGGGAGAGACCCAGTACTTC.

The chain joins TRBV7-8 to TRBJ1-5, with D uncertain. Germline V gene sequence: CDR1 SGHVS, CDR2 FQNEAQ. V shed 5 bases and J shed 5 bases, with 22 bases lying between them. This CDR3 is 17 amino acids long. The CDR3 here is CASSPAPGPRLDQPQHF. In DNA form, the CDR3 reads TGTGCCAGCAGCCCGGCTCCGGGCCCCCGACTGGATCAGCCCCAGCATTTT. The variable domain in full, with the rest retrieved from reference TRBV7-8 and TRBJ1-5, is GAGVSQSPRYKVAKRGQDVALRCDPISGHVSLFWYQQALGQGPEFLTYFQNEAQLDKSGLPSDRFFAERPEGSVSTLKIQRTQQEDSAVYLCASSPAPGPRLDQPQHFGDGTRLSIL.

The V call is TRBV14, the J call TRBJ2-2; 13 bases are a match to TRBD2. The CDR3 is 17 residues long. The V gene's germline CDR1 is SGHDN and CDR2 FVKESK. V was pared by 6 bases and J by 1 base, with 5 bases of the junction left unmatched. The CDR3 here is CASRSTSGGLNTGELFF. The DNA of the CDR3 is TGTGCCAGCAGGTCGACTAGCGGGGGGTTGAACACCGGGGAGCTGTTTTTT.

There are a few counts of this clonotype. The DNA for the CDR3 is TGTGCCAGCAGCGCAAGGGGGGGGCATGGCTATGGCTACACCTTC. The encoded protein is CASSARGGHGYGYTF. The chain links TRBV7-9 to TRBJ1-2; TRBD1 might be the D (6 bases). V was pared by 5 bases and J by 4 bases, with 17 bases between. The CDR3 spans 15 residues. Germline V gene lookup returns CDR1 SEHNR and CDR2 FQNEAQ (reference sequence).

The chain employs TRBV15 and TRBJ2-7; no clear D. The germline V and J ends were trimmed by 1 base and 5 bases, with 9 bases remaining between them. The CDR3 sequence is 13 residues long. Germline V CDR1 and CDR2: LNHNV, YYDKDF (reference sequence). CDR3 in amino acids: CATSRADTNEQYF. CDR3 DNA: TGTGCCACCAGCAGAGCTGACACCAACGAGCAGTACTTC.

To note about this clonotype: The junction shows a germline mismatch at one end, possibly a read error. The J gene is TRBJ2-5, the V gene TRBV7-7; the match to TRBD1 covers 8 bases. Germline CDR1 reads SSHAT; CDR2 reads FNYEAQ (reference sequence). The CDR3 runs to 13 residues. The CDR3 DNA reads TGTGCTAGCAGCTGGGACAGGAGGGAGACCCAGTACTTC. Its protein is CASSWDRRETQYF.

This clonotype has a single count. V is TRBV25-1 and J is TRBJ2-5; 8 bases align to TRBD1. Looked up from germline, CDR1 is MGHDK and CDR2 is SYGVNS. There are 15 residues in the CDR3. J gave up 4 bases and V 3 bases, and 7 bases lay outside the gene matches. CDR3: CASSELDRGRETQYF. DNA for the CDR3: TGTGCCAGCAGTGAGTTAGACAGGGGAAGAGAGACCCAGTACTTC.

This clonotype was counted once. Given the absence of the conserved phenylalanine or tryptophan at the CDR3 end, a read error is likely. Because the CDR3's place on the DNA is in doubt, the DNA is left out and the CDR3 is given as listed by TCRdb. The V call is TRBV25-1, the J call TRBJ2-7; the table's D call TRBD1 went unverified against the DNA. The CDR3 contains 13 residues when both ends are counted. Per germline, CDR1 MGHDK and CDR2 SYGVNS. CDR3: CGSIPTRGQGGRL.

The chain uses TRBV5-1 and TRBJ1-1, with TRBD1 matching over 10 bases. The CDR3 is 14 amino acids. Looked up from germline, CDR1 is SGHRS and CDR2 is YFSETQ. V gave up 4 bases and J gave up 11 bases; unmatched junction bases: 11. CDR3 loop: CASSLRPGQGFAFF. CDR3 bases: TGCGCCAGCAGCCTACGACCGGGACAGGGGTTTGCTTTCTTT. Full variable domain (remainder filled in from reference TRBV5-1 and TRBJ1-1): KAGVTQTPRYLIKTRGQQVTLSCSPISGHRSVSWYQQTPGQGLQFLFEYFSETQRNKGNFPGRFSGRQFSNSRSEMNVSTLELGDSALYLCASSLRPGQGFAFFGQGTRLTVV.

This clonotype has only one observation. The chain uses TRBV20-1 and TRBJ2-6; a weak D match, TRBD1 (6 bases). The CDR3 has 15 residues. The germline V and J ends were trimmed by 6 bases and 0 bases, with 12 bases remaining between them. Germline-derived CDR1 and CDR2 are DFQATT and SNEGSKA (reference sequence). As DNA, the CDR3 is TGCAGTGCGAGGGACAAACGCTCTGGGGCCAACGTCCTGACTTTC. This translates into CSARDKRSGANVLTF.

This chain joins TRBV15 and TRBJ1-2; D not resolved. The CDR3 runs to 14 residues. V shed 3 bases and J shed 3 bases, with 11 bases lying between them. Germline CDR1 and CDR2: LNHNV and YYDKDF (reference sequence). For the CDR3, the DNA is TGTGCCACCAGCAGGGATAGGGATGACTATGGCTACACCTTC. As protein: CATSRDRDDYGYTF.

This clonotype was counted between two and nine times. J is TRBJ1-2 and V is TRBV29-1; no reliable D call. CDR1 is SQVTM, CDR2 ANQGSEA, per germline. This CDR3 has 11 residues. V was clipped by 1 base and J by 8 bases, with 8 bases between them. CDR3 protein: CSVEGEGGYTF. As DNA, the CDR3 is TGCAGCGTTGAAGGTGAAGGGGGCTACACCTTC.

J is TRBJ2-7 and V is TRBV10-3, with a weak D call TRBD1 (5 bases). V was shortened by 11 bases and J by 0 bases, with 17 bases between the two germline ends. This CDR3 is 14 amino acids long. CDR1 and CDR2 (germline): ENHRY, SYGVKD. The CDR3 DNA is TGTGCCTCACAACAGGACGAGGCCTCCTACGAGCAGTACTTC. Amino acid sequence: CASQQDEASYEQYF.

This clonotype was seen at least ten times. The chain carries TRBV11-3 and TRBJ2-3, with 7 bases fitting TRBD2. The CDR3 runs to 17 residues. Germline V lookup: CDR1 SGHNT, CDR2 YENEEA. After removal of 4 bases from V and 1 base from J, the junction contained 11 bases not matched to a gene. The CDR3 nucleotides are TGTGCCAGCAGCTCGGGGGGTCCCGTGATGGGCACAGATACGCAGTATTTT. Translated: CASSSGGPVMGTDTQYF.

The V gene is TRBV29-1, the J gene TRBJ1-2, with a weak D call TRBD1 (5 bases). Germline assignment: CDR1 SQVTM and CDR2 ANQGSEA. V was shortened by 5 bases and J by 8 bases, with 18 bases between the two germline ends. This CDR3 contains 13 residues. CDR3 protein: CSVRVGLTGGYTF. As DNA, the CDR3 is TGCAGCGTTAGGGTAGGGTTAACAGGAGGCTACACCTTC.

The chain joins TRBV7-9 to TRBJ1-2, with D tentatively TRBD1 (5 bases). Germline-derived CDR1 and CDR2 are SEHNR and FQNEAQ (reference sequence). The CDR3 runs to 15 residues. Trimming stripped 5 bases from V and 4 bases from J, with 17 bases between. For the CDR3, the DNA is TGTGCCAGCAGCAGCCCGGGGGGGATGAGCTATGGCTACACCTTC. This translates into CASSSPGGMSYGYTF.

This CDR3 reads CATSYPGGETQYF. The DNA for the CDR3 is TGTGCCACCTCTTATCCGGGAGGCGAGACCCAGTACTTC. The V gene is TRBV24-1, the J gene TRBJ2-5; 7 nucleotides line up with TRBD2. Germline V gene data show CDR1 as KGHDR and CDR2 as SFDVKD. The CDR3 covers 13 residues. The J segment lost 5 bases and the V segment lost 9 bases, leaving 8 bases of the junction unmatched.

Notes on this clonotype: The CDR3 carries no conserved terminal phenylalanine or tryptophan, so it likely arises from a read error. V and J are TRBV18 and TRBJ1-1; the D is unclear. CDR1 and CDR2 (germline): KGHSH, LQKENI. The V and J ends lost 4 bases and 4 bases respectively, with 10 bases between them. This CDR3 is built from 13 residues. The CDR3 protein is CASSRKFATEAFL. The CDR3 nucleotides are TGTGCCAGCTCACGGAAGTTCGCCACTGAAGCTTTCCTT.

The sample holds many counts of this clonotype. The J gene is TRBJ2-2, the V gene TRBV30, with unresolved D. Deletions cut 2 bases from V and 8 bases from J, with 9 bases between. The V gene's germline CDR1 is GTSNPN and CDR2 SVGIG (reference sequence). The CDR3 covers 12 residues. CDR3: CAWSLIGGELFF. The CDR3 DNA reads TGTGCCTGGAGTTTGATCGGTGGGGAGCTGTTTTTT.

The chain joins TRBV6-6 to TRBJ1-3, with D unresolved. V was cut by 0 bases and J by 0 bases, with 6 bases left in between. Germline values: CDR1 MNHNY, CDR2 SVGAGI (reference sequence). The CDR3 totals 15 residues. CDR3 bases: TGTGCCAGCAGTTACTCGAGCAGCTCTGGAAACACCATATATTTT. It translates to CASSYSSSSGNTIYF.

As to this clonotype: The junction differs from germline at one of its ends, possibly a read error. The chain recombines TRBV5-4 with TRBJ1-1; D uncertain. CDR3 length: 13 residues. CDR1 is SGHNT, CDR2 YYREEE, per germline (reference sequence). The CDR3 DNA reads as TGCGCCAGCAGCCCCGTTCTGAACACTGAAGCTTTCTTT. Translated: CASSPVLNTEAFF. Combining the CDR3 with reference TRBV5-4 and TRBJ1-1 gives the whole variable domain ETGVTQSPTHLIKTRGQQVTLRCSSQSGHNTVSWYQQALGQGPQFIFQYYREEENGRGNFPPRFSGLQFPNYSSELNVNALELDDSALYLCASSPVLNTEAFFGQGTRLTVV.

V gene TRBV20-1 combines with J gene TRBJ2-5, with TRBD1 as a possible D gene (5 bases). CDR3 length: 11 amino acids. Trimming removed 5 bases at V and 5 bases at J, with 9 bases between. Per germline, CDR1 DFQATT and CDR2 SNEGSKA (reference sequence). The CDR3 coding sequence is TGCAGTGCTCAGGGAAGCGAGACCCAGTACTTC. This translates into CSAQGSETQYF.

The chain has TRBV25-1 and TRBJ1-6; D is perhaps TRBD1 (5 bases). Trimming stripped 3 bases from V and 3 bases from J, with 15 bases between. Germline lookup yields CDR1 MGHDK and CDR2 SYGVNS. The CDR3 totals 17 residues. CDR3 protein: CASSDVVGASYNSPLHF. The CDR3 DNA reads TGTGCCAGCAGTGATGTCGTAGGGGCTAGCTATAATTCACCCCTCCACTTT.

V usage is TRBV7-8 and J usage is TRBJ1-2, with TRBD1 as a possible D gene (5 bases). The CDR3 has 16 amino acids. The V gene lost 0 bases and the J gene lost 5 bases, with 16 bases spanning the gap. CDR1 and CDR2 (germline): SGHVS, FQNEAQ. CDR3 nucleotide sequence: TGTGCCAGCAGCTTAGCGGGGCAGGGTCTATCATATGGCTACACCTTC. It is translated as CASSLAGQGLSYGYTF.

This clonotype was detected many times. The V gene is TRBV6-1, the J gene TRBJ1-5; no clear D. V was clipped by 0 bases and J by 7 bases, with 13 bases between them. In germline, CDR1 is MNHNS, CDR2 SASEGT. This CDR3 has 15 amino acids. The CDR3 DNA reads TGTGCCAGCAGTGAAGCGTATGTCTACGGCCAGCCCCAGCATTTT. This translates into CASSEAYVYGQPQHF.

The genes are TRBV7-9 and TRBJ2-7, with D perhaps assigned TRBD1 or TRBD2 (5 bases each). The CDR3 has 16 residues. Germline lookup yields CDR1 SEHNR and CDR2 FQNEAQ (reference sequence). Trimming removed 4 bases from V and 3 bases from J, with 19 bases in between. DNA for the CDR3: TGTGCCAGCAGCTCACCGCGACAGAGACTAAACTACGAGCAGTACTTC. This sequence encodes CASSSPRQRLNYEQYF.

The rearrangement joins TRBV11-1 to TRBJ2-3, with TRBD2 as a possible D gene (6 bases). This CDR3 contains 15 residues. Germline V gene lookup returns CDR1 SGHAT and CDR2 FQDESV (reference sequence). V was clipped by 4 bases and J by 4 bases, with 15 bases between them. CDR3 sequence reads: CASSSGVVGADTQYF. The CDR3 nucleotides are TGTGCCAGCAGCTCGGGGGTTGTGGGGGCAGATACGCAGTATTTT.

This rearrangement joins TRBV10-3 to TRBJ1-2; possible D gene TRBD1, 5 bases. Germline-derived CDR1 and CDR2 are ENHRY and SYGVKD. This CDR3 comprises 14 residues. Trimming cost V 3 bases and J 0 bases, with 8 bases left between them. The CDR3 DNA reads TGTGCCATCAGTGATCAGGGAACTAACTATGGCTACACCTTC. This gives the protein CAISDQGTNYGYTF.

The J gene is TRBJ1-5, the V gene TRBV10-3, with a weak D call TRBD1 (5 bases). The germline CDR1 and CDR2 sequences are ENHRY and SYGVKD. Trimming shortened V by 1 base and J by 2 bases, and 9 bases separated the two germline ends. This CDR3 contains 15 residues. The CDR3 DNA is TGTGCCATCAGTGAGTGGGGGATAGGCAATCAGCCCCAGCATTTT. Translated, it gives CAISEWGIGNQPQHF.

As regards this clonotype: Just one base apart from a much larger clone, this may be a read error. The chain is built from TRBV5-8 and TRBJ1-4; D is undetermined. There are 14 residues in the CDR3. Germline-derived CDR1 and CDR2 are SGHTS and YDEGEE. The CDR3 bases are TGTGCCAGCAGCGCGGGATTAACTAATGAAAAACCGTTTTTT. It specifies CASSAGLTNEKPFF. Using reference TRBV5-8 and TRBJ1-4 for the parts outside the CDR3, the full variable domain is EAGVTQSPTHLIKTRGQQATLRCSPISGHTSVYWYQQALGLGLQFLLWYDEGEERNRGNFPPRFSGRQFPNYSSELNVNALELEDSALYLCASSAGLTNEKPFFGSGTQLSVL.

V is TRBV27 and J is TRBJ1-2; TRBD1 is a possible D gene (5 bases). V was cut by 10 bases and J by 8 bases, with 14 bases left in between. Germline lookup yields CDR1 MNHEY and CDR2 SMNVEV (reference sequence). This CDR3 spans 11 amino acids. CDR3 sequence (DNA): TGTGCCACCTCTCAGGGTGGCGGCTACACCTTC. Translated: CATSQGGGYTF.

This clonotype has a count of ten or more. The chain carries TRBV19 and TRBJ2-2; 9 positions agree with TRBD1. The germline CDR1 and CDR2 sequences are LNHDA and SQIVND (reference sequence). This CDR3 is 14 amino acids long. Germline trimming cut 5 bases from V and 6 bases from J; bases unmatched to any gene: 4. Written as DNA, the CDR3 is TGTGCCAGTAGTTGGGGACAGGGTGCCGGGGAGCTGTTTTTT. Translating gives CASSWGQGAGELFF. Filled out from reference TRBV19 and TRBJ2-2, the complete variable domain reads DGGITQSPKYLFRKEGQNVTLSCEQNLNHDAMYWYRQDPGQGLRLIYYSQIVNDFQKGDIAEGYSVSREKKESFPLTVTSAQKNPTAFYLCASSWGQGAGELFFGEGSRLTVL.